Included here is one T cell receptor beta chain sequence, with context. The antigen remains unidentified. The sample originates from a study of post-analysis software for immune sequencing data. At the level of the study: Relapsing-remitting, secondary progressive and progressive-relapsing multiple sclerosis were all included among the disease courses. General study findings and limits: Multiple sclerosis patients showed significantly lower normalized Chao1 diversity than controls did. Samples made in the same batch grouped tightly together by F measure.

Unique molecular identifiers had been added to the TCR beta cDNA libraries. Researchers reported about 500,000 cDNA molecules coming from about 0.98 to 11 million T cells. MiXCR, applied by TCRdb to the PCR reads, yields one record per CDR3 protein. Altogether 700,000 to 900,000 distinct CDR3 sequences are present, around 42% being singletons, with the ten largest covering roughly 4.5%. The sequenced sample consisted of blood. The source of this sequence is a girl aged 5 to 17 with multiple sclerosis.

CDR3 amino acids: CASNLAGRALDFEGAGANVLTF. The CDR3 bases are TGCGCCAGCAACCTCGCCGGGAGAGCCCTAGATTTTGAGGGAGCTGGGGCCAACGTCCTGACTTTC. The V gene is TRBV4-1, the J gene TRBJ2-6; tentatively, D is TRBD2 (6 bases). The CDR3 totals 22 residues. Germline CDR1 MGHRA, CDR2 YSYEKL. Trimming stripped 7 bases from V and 2 bases from J, with 33 bases between.